Listed below are T cell receptor beta chains from one sample, sequenced in a study of blood T cell repertoires in COVID-19. Assay: immunoSEQ multiplex PCR; the TCRdb copy retains only in-frame clones and omits some. Of around 300,000 clones in the sample, approximately 87% were seen once. What was sequenced was PBMCs or T cells enriched from blood (not recorded which). The source is a woman aged 25 to 45 who had recovered from COVID-19. The CDR3 runs from the conserved cysteine through the conserved F or W. Fields, in order: J gene, V gene, D gene, CDR3 protein, CDR3 DNA. D genes are given only for firm matches.

TRBJ2-7 | TRBV5-4 | - | CASSFFGGSSYEQYF | TGTGCCAGCAGCTTTTTCGGGGGAAGCTCCTACGAGCAGTACTTC
TRBJ2-5 | TRBV2 | - | CASSAIGTSQETQYF | TGTGCCAGCAGTGCAATCGGGACATCCCAAGAGACCCAGTACTTC
TRBJ2-5 | TRBV13 | TRBD1 | CASSPTGGSETQYF | TGTGCCAGCAGCCCCACAGGGGGCTCGGAGACCCAGTACTTC
TRBJ2-1 | TRBV7-3 | TRBD2 | CASSPRTSGGTNNEQFF | TGTGCCAGCAGCCCCAGGACTAGCGGGGGGACTAACAATGAGCAGTTCTTC
TRBJ1-5 | TRBV19 | - | CASSGAGGDHQPQHF | TGTGCCAGTAGTGGGGCGGGGGGCGATCATCAGCCCCAGCATTTT
TRBJ2-1 | TRBV7-6 | TRBD2 | CASSTGLAGSYNEQFF | TGTGCCAGCAGCACGGGACTAGCGGGGTCGTACAATGAGCAGTTCTTC
TRBJ1-2 | TRBV4-1 | TRBD1 | CASSQVLTGGEAYTF | TGCGCCAGCAGCCAAGTCCTAACAGGGGGCGAGGCCTACACCTTC
TRBJ1-1 | TRBV5-1 | TRBD1 | CASSDGTDFMNTEAFF | TGCGCCAGCAGCGATGGGACAGATTTTATGAACACTGAAGCTTTCTTT
TRBJ1-2 | TRBV29-1 | - | CSVTNRVPNYGYTF | TGCAGCGTCACCAACAGGGTCCCTAACTATGGCTACACCTTC
TRBJ1-1 | TRBV19 | - | CASSVTSNTEAFF | TGTGCCAGCTCTGTTACCAGTAACACTGAAGCTTTCTTT
TRBJ2-2 | TRBV6-5 | - | CASSRPSRVTGELFF | TGTGCCAGCAGCAGACCTTCGAGGGTAACCGGGGAGCTGTTTTTT
TRBJ2-3 | TRBV6-5 | TRBD1 | CASQDRGLGDTQYF | TGTGCCAGTCAAGACAGGGGGTTAGGAGATACGCAGTATTTT
TRBJ2-7 | TRBV27 | TRBD1 | CASSLKWGQGEAEQYF | TGTGCCAGCAGCCTAAAATGGGGACAGGGGGAAGCCGAGCAGTACTTC